These 21 T cell receptor beta chains originate from one sample sequenced in a study of blood T cell repertoires in COVID-19. Assay used: immunoSEQ multiplex PCR; TCRdb lists only in-frame clones, some missing. The data hold nearly 200,000 clones, with about four fifths observed a single time. Specimen: peripheral blood. Every receptor here comes from a woman in her 70s with active or convalescent COVID-19.

The chain recombines TRBV28 with TRBJ1-5; a weak D match, TRBD1 (6 bases). Trimming left V 6 bases short and J 3 bases short, with 12 bases between. CDR1 and CDR2 (germline): MDHEN, SYDVKM. The CDR3 has 14 amino acids. The CDR3 DNA reads as TGTGCCAGCAGAGAGGGGGTTTACAATCAGCCCCAGCATTTT. Protein product: CASREGVYNQPQHF.

The J gene is TRBJ1-2, the V gene TRBV24-1; D unresolved. Germline values: CDR1 KGHDR, CDR2 SFDVKD. The CDR3 totals 12 residues. The V and J ends lost 4 bases and 8 bases respectively, with 10 bases between them. The CDR3 DNA sequence: TGTGCCACCAGTGACCGCGGCACGGGCTACACCTTC. Translated, it gives CATSDRGTGYTF.

The chain recombines TRBV3-1 (or the pseudogene TRBV3-2) with TRBJ2-1; maybe TRBD1 (5 bases). The CDR3 loop spans 15 amino acids. The ends were cut back, 1 base at V and 4 bases at J, with 11 bases in the middle. Germline CDR1 reads LGHDT; CDR2 reads YNNKEL (reference sequence). This chain's CDR3 is CASSQGGQGYNEQFF. CDR3 DNA sequence: TGTGCCAGCAGCCAAGGAGGCCAGGGTTACAATGAGCAGTTCTTC.

The V and J genes are TRBV29-1 and TRBJ1-2; D gene uncertain. CDR1 and CDR2 (germline): SQVTM, ANQGSEA. Trimming stripped 1 base from V and 0 bases from J, with 12 bases between. The CDR3 length is 15 residues. The CDR3 DNA sequence: TGCAGCGTTGAAGTCCAGGACTCAACTAACTATGGCTACACCTTC. Residues: CSVEVQDSTNYGYTF. The whole variable domain, remainder taken from reference TRBV29-1 and TRBJ1-2, is SAVISQKPSRDICQRGTSLTIQCQVDSQVTMMFWYRQQPGQSLTLIATANQGSEATYESGFVIDKFPISRPNLTFSTLTVSNMSPEDSSIYLCSVEVQDSTNYGYTFGSGTRLTVV.

The chain employs TRBV5-1 and TRBJ1-5; 9 bases align to TRBD1. V trimming: 3 bases; J trimming: 5 bases; junction bases outside the gene matches: 0. This CDR3 has 13 residues. In germline, CDR1 is SGHRS, CDR2 YFSETQ. CDR3 in amino acids: CASSWDRDQPQHF. CDR3 nucleotide sequence: TGCGCCAGCAGCTGGGACAGGGATCAGCCCCAGCATTTT.

Only a few counts were recorded for this clone. This chain uses TRBV7-2 with TRBJ2-2; D may be TRBD2 (5 bases). CDR1 is SGHTA, CDR2 FQGNSA, per germline. Trimming left V 2 bases short and J 6 bases short, with 10 bases between. The CDR3 covers 14 residues. In DNA form, the CDR3 reads TGTGCCAGCAGCTTAACGAGGGTTGCCGGGGAGCTGTTTTTT. Amino acids: CASSLTRVAGELFF.

The rearrangement uses TRBV6-6 and TRBJ1-4, with D uncertain. The CDR3 is 11 residues long. V shed 4 bases and J shed 7 bases, with 4 bases lying between them. The germline V gene encodes CDR1 MNHNY and CDR2 SVGAGI (reference sequence). The CDR3: CASSSGEKLFF. The CDR3 nucleotides are TGTGCCAGCAGTTCCGGTGAAAAACTGTTTTTT.

J is TRBJ1-5 and V is TRBV6-5; TRBD1 agrees at 7 bases. Trimming cost V 6 bases and J 7 bases; bases outside gene matches: 9. CDR1 is MNHEY and CDR2 is SVGAGI in the germline V gene. The CDR3 length is 14 residues. CDR3 coding DNA: TGTGCCAGCAGCCAACTTAGGGGGCGCCAGCCCCAGCATTTT. This translates into CASSQLRGRQPQHF.

This sequence joins TRBV18 and TRBJ1-1; TRBD1 might be the D (6 bases). Trimming removed 3 bases from V and 7 bases from J, with 12 bases in between. CDR1 is KGHSH, CDR2 LQKENI, per germline. The CDR3 is 13 residues long. CDR3 coding DNA: TGTGCCAGCTCACCCCTGACAGGAGATGAAGCTTTCTTT. Protein sequence: CASSPLTGDEAFF.

The gene calls are TRBV5-1 and TRBJ2-3; tentatively, D is TRBD2 (6 bases). Germline V gene lookup returns CDR1 SGHRS and CDR2 YFSETQ. The CDR3 is 16 residues long. V dropped 0 bases and J dropped 0 bases, with 11 bases sitting between them. The CDR3 protein is CASSLVAGSSTDTQYF. As DNA, the CDR3 is TGCGCCAGCAGCTTGGTTGCGGGGTCGAGCACAGATACGCAGTATTTT.

The V and J genes are TRBV12-3 or TRBV12-4 and TRBJ1-1, with D unresolved. V was pared by 6 bases and J by 6 bases, with 14 bases between. CDR3 length: 13 residues. DNA of the CDR3: TGTGCCAGCAGCCTACTGTTGGAGGCTGAAGCTTTCTTT. It specifies CASSLLLEAEAFF.

This chain joins TRBV7-9 and TRBJ2-7; TRBD1 aligns across 10 bases. The CDR3 spans 16 residues. The germline gives CDR1 SEHNR, CDR2 FQNEAQ (reference sequence). Trimming at V came to 5 bases and at J to 3 bases, leaving 10 bases not matched to a gene. As DNA, the CDR3 is TGTGCCAGCAGCCCTTGGGGACAGGGGTACTACTACGAGCAGTACTTC. This encodes CASSPWGQGYYYEQYF.

Details on this clone: This specimen includes other DNA sequences encoding the same CDR3. The chain joins TRBV28 to TRBJ1-5; no reliable D call. The CDR3 has 12 residues. Germline V gene sequence: CDR1 MDHEN, CDR2 SYDVKM. Trimming took 5 bases from V and 4 from J, leaving 6 bases between them. The CDR3 sequence is CASSLLNQPQHF. The CDR3 DNA reads as TGTGCCAGCAGTCTATTAAATCAGCCCCAGCATTTT.

This clone was seen just once. The rearrangement links TRBV6-1 to TRBJ2-7, with 9 bases matching TRBD2. This CDR3 has 18 residues. Germline V gives CDR1 MNHNS, CDR2 SASEGT. V shed 2 bases, J shed 3 bases, and the junction held 14 bases outside the gene matches. The DNA of the CDR3 is TGTGCCAGCAGTGAAACCAACGGAGAGCTAGCGGGATACTACGAGCAGTACTTC. This gives the protein CASSETNGELAGYYEQYF.

Only a few counts were recorded for this clone. The gene calls are TRBV9 and TRBJ2-1; TRBD2 aligns across 7 bases. V trimming: 3 bases; J trimming: 7 bases; junction bases outside the gene matches: 10. CDR1 is SGDLS and CDR2 is YYNGEE in the germline V gene. The CDR3 totals 15 residues. CDR3 coding DNA: TGTGCCAGCAGCGGGGGGGGAGGCATCCCGAATGAGCAGTTCTTC. This encodes CASSGGGGIPNEQFF.

This clone showed up just once. The rearrangement links TRBV28 to TRBJ2-4, with D perhaps matching TRBD1 (6 bases). Per the germline V gene, CDR1 is MDHEN and CDR2 is SYDVKM. With 7 bases removed from V and 0 bases from J, the gap between germline ends came to 13 bases. This CDR3 comprises 15 residues. Written as DNA, the CDR3 is TGTGCCAGCACTATACAAGGGGGAGCCAAAAACATTCAGTACTTC. Amino acids: CASTIQGGAKNIQYF.

The rearrangement uses TRBV11-3 and TRBJ2-7, with 8 bases lining up with TRBD2. The V segment lost 5 bases and the J segment 3 bases; nucleotides outside the gene matches: 6. Looked up from germline, CDR1 is SGHNT and CDR2 is YENEEA. The CDR3 consists of 14 residues. This chain's CDR3 is CASSVGLECYEQYF. The CDR3 nucleotides are TGTGCCAGCAGCGTGGGACTAGAATGCTACGAGCAGTACTTC.

This clone was recorded a few times. The chain carries TRBV6-6 and TRBJ2-3; TRBD2 matches 13 bases. Germline V gene data show CDR1 as MNHNY and CDR2 as SVGAGI (reference sequence). This CDR3 is built from 15 residues. Trimming cost V 7 bases and J 4 bases; bases outside gene matches: 5. The CDR3 spells CASTLTSGRADTQYF. CDR3 sequence (DNA): TGTGCCAGCACCCTAACTAGCGGGAGGGCAGATACGCAGTATTTT.

The rearrangement links TRBV14 to TRBJ2-5; possible D gene TRBD2, 5 bases. The CDR3 length is 15 residues. V lost 1 base and J lost 5, with 14 bases in between. The V gene's germline CDR1 is SGHDN and CDR2 FVKESK. CDR3 sequence (DNA): TGTGCCAGCAGCCAAGGTGGGAGTCTCCGGGAGACCCAGTACTTC. The encoded protein is CASSQGGSLRETQYF.

The rearrangement links TRBV30 to TRBJ1-2; perhaps TRBD1 as D (5 bases). Trimming shortened V by 2 bases and J by 3 bases, and 13 bases separated the two germline ends. From germline, CDR1 is GTSNPN and CDR2 SVGIG (reference sequence). The CDR3 spans 14 residues. The CDR3 DNA follows: TGTGCCTGGAGTACGGCCCCGGGGGACTATGGCTACACCTTC. As protein: CAWSTAPGDYGYTF.

This clone was observed a handful of times. V usage is TRBV3-1 (or the pseudogene TRBV3-2) and J usage is TRBJ1-6; D ambiguous. This CDR3 has 15 residues. V lost 5 bases and J 10 bases, leaving 18 bases between the germline ends. Germline CDR1 and CDR2: LGHDT and YNNKEL (reference sequence). The CDR3 reads CASSGLGYNDSPLHF. In nucleotides, the CDR3 is TGTGCCAGCAGCGGACTCGGATATAACGACTCACCCCTCCACTTT.